This passage covers 8 T cell receptor beta chains from one sample sequenced in a study of T cells in Graves' hyperthyroidism and ophthalmopathy. The TCR beta CDR3 regions underwent amplification using RNA transcripts as the source. RT-PCR in the first round (using the HTBI primer set) targeted the TCR CDR3. MiXCR was run by TCRdb on the multiplex PCR reads, yielding one entry per CDR3 protein. The table lists hundreds of thousands of distinct CDR3 sequences, around 13% of them singletons. The sample consisted of blood. These receptors came from a woman in her thirties with Graves' hyperthyroidism that later progressed to Graves' ophthalmopathy.

In its sample, this clonotype was seen many times. V is TRBV18 and J is TRBJ1-1; no clear D. V lost 4 bases and J 0 bases, leaving 9 bases between the germline ends. The germline CDR1 and CDR2 sequences are KGHSH and LQKENI. The CDR3 is made up of 14 amino acids. This CDR3 reads CASSLQDLNTEAFF. CDR3 DNA: TGTGCCAGCTCACTCCAGGACCTGAACACTGAAGCTTTCTTT. Full variable domain (missing parts from reference TRBV18 and TRBJ1-1): NAGVMQNPRHLVRRRGQEARLRCSPMKGHSHVYWYRQLPEEGLKFMVYLQKENIIDESGMPKERFSAEFPKEGPSILRIQQVVRGDSAAYFCASSLQDLNTEAFFGQGTRLTVV.

For this clonotype: This may be a read error, as it is one base from a much larger clone. V and J are TRBV6-5 and TRBJ2-7; D is perhaps TRBD1 (6 bases). CDR3 size: 17 residues. Germline CDR1 reads MNHEY; CDR2 reads SVGAGI. CDR3 amino acids: CVSSYANSDRSSYEQYF. CDR3 sequence (DNA): TGTGTCAGCAGTTACGCCAATTCCGACAGGTCTTCCTACGAGCAGTACTTC.

This clonotype was seen repeatedly, ten times or more. This sequence joins TRBV24-1 and TRBJ2-3; D remains ambiguous. The germline CDR1 and CDR2 sequences are KGHDR and SFDVKD. V gave up 9 bases and J gave up 2 bases, with 11 bases separating them. The CDR3 consists of 13 residues. The CDR3 coding sequence is TGTGCCACCGGCGACGATTCCACAGATACGCAGTATTTT. Its translation is CATGDDSTDTQYF.

The sample holds many counts of this clonotype. This chain links TRBV12-3 or TRBV12-4 with TRBJ2-1; perhaps TRBD1 as D (8 bases). CDR3 size: 16 residues. V was trimmed by 4 bases and J by 7 bases, leaving 20 bases between them. The CDR3 loop is CASSYRGHRGGNEQFF. In nucleotides, the CDR3 is TGTGCCAGCAGTTATAGGGGGCACAGGGGGGGAAATGAGCAGTTCTTC.

This clonotype was counted a few times. The rearrangement links TRBV27 to TRBJ2-1; 7 positions match TRBD2. The length of the CDR3 is 17 residues. Trimming cost V 10 bases and J 3 bases; bases outside gene matches: 18. Germline V gene lookup returns CDR1 MNHEY and CDR2 SMNVEV (reference sequence). CDR3 region: CATKRGRDPFDYNEQFF. CDR3 DNA: TGTGCCACCAAACGCGGGAGAGACCCCTTCGACTACAATGAGCAGTTCTTC.

This clonotype was counted ten times or more. J is TRBJ2-1 and V is TRBV20-1; 13 nucleotides match TRBD2. V shed 0 bases and J 5 bases; nucleotides not matched to a gene: 4. The CDR3 is 16 residues long. CDR1 is DFQATT and CDR2 is SNEGSKA in the germline V gene (reference sequence). CDR3 sequence: CSARDLTSGRHNEQFF. The CDR3 DNA follows: TGCAGTGCTAGAGATCTGACTAGCGGGAGGCACAATGAGCAGTTCTTC.

The chain has TRBV20-1 and TRBJ2-2, with D perhaps TRBD1 (6 bases). Looked up from germline, CDR1 is DFQATT and CDR2 is SNEGSKA (reference sequence). The CDR3 has 14 residues. Trimming took 7 bases from V and 3 from J, leaving 15 bases between them. CDR3 nucleotide sequence: TGCAGTGTCCCAGACAGGACATACACCGGGGAGCTGTTTTTT. Protein sequence: CSVPDRTYTGELFF.

This clonotype was recorded many times. The chain carries TRBV9 and TRBJ2-7; TRBD2 agrees at 10 bases. This CDR3 is built from 17 residues. Germline-derived CDR1 and CDR2 are SGDLS and YYNGEE. Trimming cost V 7 bases and J 4 bases; bases outside gene matches: 17. The CDR3 sequence: CASSASGLAGAQYEQYF. DNA for the CDR3: TGTGCCAGCTCGGCTTCGGGGCTAGCGGGAGCTCAGTACGAGCAGTACTTC.